Listed below are T cell receptor beta chains from one sample, sequenced in a study of CD8+CD57+ T cells in acquired aplastic anemia. TCRdb re-analysed the reads in MiXCR, keeping a single row per CDR3 protein. The top ten clones hold 9.7% of a sample with 200,000 or so distinct CDR3 sequences, around half of them seen once. The sequenced sample consisted of sorted CD4+, CD8+, or CD8+CD57+ T cells (not recorded which) from PBMCs. The receptors were sampled from a human donor with aplastic anemia. Both conserved end residues are part of each CDR3. D genes are given only for firm matches. Rows give clone size only sometimes, using once, few, many, or a class for an expanded clone.

size: NA; V: TRBV15; J: TRBJ1-2; D: NA; CDR3: CATTLAGTNYGYTF; DNA: TGTGCCACCACCTTAGCCGGCACCAACTATGGCTACACCTTC
size: NA; V: TRBV2; J: TRBJ2-1; D: TRBD2; CDR3: CAWGKREGEQFF; DNA: TGTGCCTGGGGGAAGCGGGAGGGCGAGCAGTTCTTC
size: NA; V: TRBV5-1; J: TRBJ1-2; D: TRBD1; CDR3: CASSSTGESNYGYTF; DNA: TGCGCCAGCAGCTCGACAGGGGAGAGTAACTATGGCTACACCTTC
size: many; V: TRBV11-2; J: TRBJ2-5; D: NA; CDR3: CASSRDLQETQYF; DNA: TGTGCCAGCAGTCGGGACTTACAAGAGACCCAGTACTTC
size: NA; V: TRBV5-1; J: TRBJ2-3; D: TRBD2; CDR3: CASSLVGLAGAKEGTDTQYF; DNA: TGCGCCAGCAGCTTGGTGGGACTAGCGGGAGCTAAGGAAGGCACAGATACGCAGTATTTT
size: few; V: TRBV5-1; J: TRBJ1-2; D: TRBD1; CDR3: CVSSLGQGNNRF; DNA: TGCGTCAGCAGCTTGGGACAGGGTAACAACCGCTTC
size: NA; V: TRBV28; J: TRBJ2-2; D: NA; CDR3: CATRGFDTGELFF; DNA: TGTGCCACGAGAGGGTTCGACACCGGGGAGCTGTTTTTT
size: NA; V: TRBV19; J: TRBJ1-2; D: NA; CDR3: CASSAGDRFYGYTF; DNA: TGTGCCAGTAGTGCCGGGGATCGCTTCTATGGCTACACCTTC
size: NA; V: TRBV11-1; J: TRBJ2-1; D: TRBD2; CDR3: CASSLGRTSGRAIVNEQFF; DNA: TGTGCCAGCAGCTTAGGTAGGACTAGCGGGAGGGCCATAGTTAATGAGCAGTTCTTC
size: once; V: TRBV7-9; J: TRBJ1-1; D: NA; CDR3: CASSSDLPEAFF; DNA: TGTGCCAGCAGCTCAGACCTCCCCGAAGCTTTCTTT
size: many; V: TRBV10-2; J: TRBJ2-2; D: NA; CDR3: CASRNPNVGELFF; DNA: TGCGCCAGCCGAAACCCCAACGTTGGGGAGCTGTTTTTT
size: NA; V: TRBV2; J: TRBJ1-2; D: NA; CDR3: CASSELSYGYTF; DNA: TGTGCCAGCAGTGAACTATCCTATGGCTACACCTTC
size: NA; V: TRBV5-4; J: TRBJ2-5; D: NA; CDR3: CASSRDTSEQETQYF; DNA: TGTGCCAGCAGCCGGGACACTAGCGAGCAAGAAACCCAGTACTTC
size: NA; V: TRBV10-3; J: TRBJ1-2; D: NA; CDR3: CATSDRVRYGYTF; DNA: TGTGCCACGAGCGACAGAGTAAGATATGGCTACACCTTC
size: NA; V: TRBV5-5; J: TRBJ1-2; D: NA; CDR3: CASSLDLWVNYGYTF; DNA: TGTGCCAGCAGCTTGGACCTCTGGGTAAATTATGGCTACACCTTC
size: many; V: TRBV6-4; J: TRBJ1-4; D: TRBD1; CDR3: CASSDGRDRGVTNEKLFF; DNA: TGTGCCAGCAGTGACGGCCGGGACAGGGGGGTAACTAATGAAAAACTGTTTTTT
size: NA; V: TRBV11-2; J: TRBJ2-3; D: NA; CDR3: CASGIRFSTDTQYF; DNA: TGTGCCAGCGGTATACGGTTCTCCACAGATACGCAGTATTTT
size: NA; V: TRBV19; J: TRBJ2-1; D: TRBD2; CDR3: CASSRSGRAWNEQFF; DNA: TGTGCCAGTAGTAGAAGCGGGAGGGCCTGGAATGAGCAGTTCTTC
size: NA; V: TRBV20-1; J: TRBJ2-5; D: NA; CDR3: CSAGWETQYF; DNA: TGCAGTGCTGGTTGGGAGACCCAGTACTTC
size: many; V: TRBV29-1; J: TRBJ2-3; D: TRBD2; CDR3: CSVGPRLAGIADTQYF; DNA: TGCAGCGTTGGCCCCCGATTAGCGGGTATTGCAGATACGCAGTATTTT
size: many; V: TRBV11-1; J: TRBJ2-1; D: NA; CDR3: CASSSPGISYNEQFF; DNA: TGTGCCAGCAGCTCCCCAGGGATATCCTACAATGAGCAGTTCTTC
size: NA; V: TRBV10-1; J: TRBJ2-7; D: NA; CDR3: CASVVGGSYEQYF; DNA: TGCGCCAGCGTTGTTGGTGGTTCCTACGAGCAGTACTTC
size: NA; V: TRBV10-3; J: TRBJ2-7; D: NA; CDR3: CAIRDRSGSANEQYF; DNA: TGTGCCATCAGGGACCGCAGCGGGTCGGCCAATGAGCAGTACTTC
size: few; V: TRBV2; J: TRBJ1-4; D: NA; CDR3: CATGGLGTNEKLFF; DNA: TGTGCCACCGGGGGGCTAGGAACTAATGAAAAACTGTTTTTT
size: NA; V: TRBV10-2; J: TRBJ1-4; D: NA; CDR3: CASSERQGGILFF; DNA: TGCGCCAGCAGTGAGCGTCAGGGTGGGATATTGTTTTTT
size: many; V: TRBV12-3/TRBV12-4; J: TRBJ1-5; D: TRBD1; CDR3: CASSLSGTGSGNQPQHF; DNA: TGTGCCAGCAGTTTAAGTGGGACAGGGTCTGGCAATCAGCCCCAGCATTTT
size: many; V: TRBV10-3; J: TRBJ1-5; D: NA; CDR3: CAISRERGNQPQHF; DNA: TGTGCCATCAGTCGGGAACGGGGCAATCAGCCCCAGCATTTT
size: NA; V: TRBV12-3/TRBV12-4; J: TRBJ1-6; D: NA; CDR3: CASSSYSPLHF; DNA: TGTGCCAGCAGTTCTTATTCACCCCTCCACTTT
size: many; V: TRBV7-2; J: TRBJ1-4; D: NA; CDR3: CASTPPGGTNEKLFF; DNA: TGTGCCAGCACCCCACCGGGGGGAACTAATGAAAAACTGTTTTTT
size: NA; V: TRBV24-1; J: TRBJ2-2; D: NA; CDR3: CATSDLGTGELFF; DNA: TGTGCCACCAGTGATTTAGGCACCGGGGAGCTGTTTTTT
size: few; V: TRBV20-1; J: TRBJ2-5; D: NA; CDR3: CSARFTRATRETQYF; DNA: TGCAGTGCTAGATTCACCCGAGCCACCCGAGAGACCCAGTACTTC
size: NA; V: TRBV24-1; J: TRBJ2-7; D: NA; CDR3: CATSGTGTYEQYF; DNA: TGTGCCACCAGTGGAACCGGGACCTACGAGCAGTACTTC
size: many; V: TRBV12-3/TRBV12-4; J: TRBJ2-2; D: NA; CDR3: CASSLGTTIGELFF; DNA: TGTGCCAGCAGTTTGGGAACCACTATCGGGGAGCTGTTTTTT
size: NA; V: TRBV10-3; J: TRBJ2-7; D: NA; CDR3: CAISERGTSYEQYF; DNA: TGTGCCATCAGTGAGCGGGGGACCTCCTACGAGCAGTACTTC
size: many; V: TRBV2; J: TRBJ1-2; D: NA; CDR3: CASLQDTHYGYTF; DNA: TGTGCCAGTCTTCAGGACACTCACTATGGCTACACCTTC
size: NA; V: TRBV20-1; J: TRBJ2-7; D: TRBD1; CDR3: CSAHPGGDRGRDEQYF; DNA: TGCAGTGCCCACCCAGGCGGGGACAGGGGGCGTGACGAGCAGTACTTC